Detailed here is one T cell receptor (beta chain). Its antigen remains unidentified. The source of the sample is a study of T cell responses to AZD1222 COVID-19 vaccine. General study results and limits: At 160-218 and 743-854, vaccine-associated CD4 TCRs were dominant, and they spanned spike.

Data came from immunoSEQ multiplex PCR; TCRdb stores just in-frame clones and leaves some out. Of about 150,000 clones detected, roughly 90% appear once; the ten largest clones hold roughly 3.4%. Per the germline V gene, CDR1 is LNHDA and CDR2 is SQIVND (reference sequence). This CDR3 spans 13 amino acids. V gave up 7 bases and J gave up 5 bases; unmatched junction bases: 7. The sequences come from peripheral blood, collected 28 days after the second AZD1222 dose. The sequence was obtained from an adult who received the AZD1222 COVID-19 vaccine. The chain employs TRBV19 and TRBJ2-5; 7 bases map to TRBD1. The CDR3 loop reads CASKEGAGETQYF. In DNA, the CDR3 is TGTGCCAGTAAAGAGGGGGCAGGGGAGACCCAGTACTTC.